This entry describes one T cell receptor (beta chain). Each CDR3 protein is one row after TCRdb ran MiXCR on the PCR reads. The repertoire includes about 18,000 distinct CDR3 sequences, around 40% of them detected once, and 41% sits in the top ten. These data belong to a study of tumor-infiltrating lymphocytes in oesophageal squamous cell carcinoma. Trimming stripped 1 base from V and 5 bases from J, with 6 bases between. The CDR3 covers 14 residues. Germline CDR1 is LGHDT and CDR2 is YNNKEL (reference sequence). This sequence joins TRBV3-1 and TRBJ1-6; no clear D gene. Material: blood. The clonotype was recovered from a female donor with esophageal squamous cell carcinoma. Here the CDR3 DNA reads TGTGCCAGCAGCCAAGTCGGGAATAATTCACCCCTCCACTTT. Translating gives CASSQVGNNSPLHF.